The 27 T cell receptor beta chains given below trace back to one sample, sequenced in a study of shared clonotypes between healthy human individuals. Measured with immunoSEQ multiplex PCR; TCRdb has only the in-frame clones, and not every one. The sample includes 950,000 to 1,300,000 clones, more than 65% of them seen just once. The sequencing input was memory CD4+ T cells sorted from blood. Subset indicated: CD45RA-negative fraction. These receptors were taken from a young man in good health.

The J gene is TRBJ2-1, the V gene TRBV9; D uncertain. Trimming removed 4 bases at V and 0 bases at J, with 11 bases between. Germline V gene lookup returns CDR1 SGDLS and CDR2 YYNGEE. This CDR3 comprises 15 residues. CDR3 region: CASSLIGSSYNEQFF. The CDR3 DNA follows: TGTGCCAGCAGCCTTATCGGAAGCTCCTACAATGAGCAGTTCTTC.

This chain uses TRBV11-2 with TRBJ2-7; TRBD2 aligns across 8 bases. The CDR3 is 15 amino acids. With V trimmed by 1 base and J by 2 bases, 4 bases remained unmatched. Germline CDR1 and CDR2: SGHAT and FQNNGV. The CDR3, as DNA: TGTGCCAGCAGCTTAGGCGGGGGGCGGGCCTACGAGCAGTACTTC. Translating it yields CASSLGGGRAYEQYF.

This clone was recorded only once. The chain is built from TRBV2 and TRBJ2-5; D is undetermined. V was pared by 6 bases and J by 0 bases, with 11 bases between. The V gene's germline CDR1 is SNHLY and CDR2 FYNNEI. The CDR3 is 14 amino acids. CDR3 loop: CASSADTYQETQYF. The CDR3 nucleotides are TGTGCCAGCAGCGCCGACACTTACCAAGAGACCCAGTACTTC. The full variable domain, with the rest looked up from reference TRBV2 and TRBJ2-5, is EPEVTQTPSHQVTQMGQEVILRCVPISNHLYFYWYRQILGQKVEFLVSFYNNEISEKSEIFDDQFSVERPDGSNFTLKIRSTKLEDSAMYFCASSADTYQETQYFGPGTRLLVL.

As for this clone: The sample carries other DNA sequences with the same CDR3. V usage is TRBV19 and J usage is TRBJ2-2, with 8 bases matching TRBD1. This CDR3 region has 15 residues. V trimming: 3 bases; J trimming: 5 bases; junction bases outside the gene matches: 5. Germline CDR1 is LNHDA and CDR2 is SQIVND (reference sequence). The CDR3 reads CASSIGGTGTGELFF. In DNA, the CDR3 is TGTGCCAGTAGTATCGGCGGGACAGGAACCGGGGAGCTGTTTTTT.

This clone appeared many times. V is TRBV2 and J is TRBJ1-2, with a weak D call TRBD1 (5 bases). The CDR3 is made up of 14 amino acids. Germline V lookup: CDR1 SNHLY, CDR2 FYNNEI. Between the trimmed V and J ends, which lost 7 bases and 8 bases, there was a span of 20 bases. CDR3 DNA: TGTGCCAGCACTGACAGATCCCTCGCGGGGGGCTACACCTTC. Translated: CASTDRSLAGGYTF.

This clone was counted once. This chain connects TRBV6-1 to TRBJ1-5, with 9 positions matching TRBD1. Looked up from germline, CDR1 is MNHNS and CDR2 is SASEGT. The CDR3 length is 16 residues. Germline trimming cut 3 bases from V and 7 bases from J; bases unmatched to any gene: 10. In DNA form, the CDR3 reads TGTGCCAGCAGTGATCCACCCGGGACAGGGAACCAGCCCCAGCATTTT. The encoded protein is CASSDPPGTGNQPQHF.

The gene calls are TRBV13 and TRBJ2-1, with TRBD2 as a possible D gene (6 bases). CDR1 is PRHDT, CDR2 FYEKMQ, per germline (reference sequence). V lost 5 bases and J 7 bases, leaving 21 bases between the germline ends. The CDR3 has 16 amino acids. Here the CDR3 reads CASSQSGEQKVNEQFF. CDR3 DNA sequence: TGTGCCAGCAGCCAATCGGGAGAACAAAAGGTAAATGAGCAGTTCTTC.

The chain has TRBV9 and TRBJ2-1; D may be TRBD1 or TRBD2 (6 bases each). V was trimmed by 4 bases and J by 3 bases, leaving 14 bases between them. The CDR3 runs to 15 residues. Germline CDR1 is SGDLS and CDR2 is YYNGEE. The CDR3 sequence is CASSIGGPDYNEQFF. The DNA for the CDR3 is TGTGCCAGCAGCATCGGGGGCCCAGACTACAATGAGCAGTTCTTC.

The chain combines TRBV13 with TRBJ2-7; 11 bases agree with TRBD1. Germline CDR1 reads PRHDT; CDR2 reads FYEKMQ (reference sequence). This CDR3 is built from 15 residues. The trim removed 6 bases at V and 3 bases at J, leaving 7 bases unmatched. The CDR3, as DNA: TGTGCCAGCAGACCTTCGGGACAGGGGGGCTACGAGCAGTACTTC. Translating it yields CASRPSGQGGYEQYF.

In DNA, the CDR3 is TGTGCCAGCTCACCGGACGGTACCTACGAGCAGTACTTC. Amino acids: CASSPDGTYEQYF. The chain employs TRBV18 and TRBJ2-7; D not certain. The CDR3 sequence is 13 residues long. CDR1 is KGHSH, CDR2 LQKENI, per germline. V was pared by 3 bases and J by 2 bases, with 8 bases between.

This clone was recorded once. The sample contains more than one DNA sequence encoding this CDR3. CDR3 sequence reads: CATSRDRGLNTEAFF. The CDR3 region has the DNA TGTGCCACCAGCAGAGACAGGGGATTGAACACTGAAGCTTTCTTT. This chain links TRBV15 with TRBJ1-1; possibly TRBD1 for D (6 bases). Trimming left V 0 bases short and J 0 bases short, with 8 bases between. The CDR3 totals 15 residues. Germline CDR1 LNHNV, CDR2 YYDKDF (reference sequence).

Concerning this clone: Other DNA variants within this sample encode the same CDR3. The V and J genes are TRBV11-2 and TRBJ2-1; D is ambiguous. There are 12 residues in the CDR3. V lost 5 bases, J lost 4 bases, and 6 bases lay in between. The germline CDR1 and CDR2 sequences are SGHAT and FQNNGV. CDR3 in amino acids: CASSPSYNEQFF. Here the CDR3 DNA reads TGTGCCAGCAGCCCTAGTTACAATGAGCAGTTCTTC.

A remark on this clone: A read error may be the cause here, since a much bigger clone is one base away. Other DNA sequences within the sample encode an identical CDR3. This chain connects TRBV5-6 to TRBJ2-5; D gene uncertain. The CDR3 consists of 11 residues. Per the germline V gene, CDR1 is SGHDT and CDR2 is YYEEEE. V was shortened by 1 base and J by 4 bases, with 2 bases between the two germline ends. DNA for the CDR3: TGTGCCAGCAGCTTGCTAGAGACCCAGTACTTC. It specifies CASSLLETQYF.

There are a few counts of this clone. The rearrangement links TRBV30 to TRBJ1-1; D perhaps matches TRBD1 (5 bases). Per germline, CDR1 GTSNPN and CDR2 SVGIG (reference sequence). V lost 0 bases and J 7 bases, leaving 9 bases between the germline ends. The CDR3 runs 12 residues. CDR3 sequence reads: CAWSVSGREAFF. DNA for the CDR3: TGTGCCTGGAGTGTTTCGGGGCGTGAAGCTTTCTTT. Together with reference TRBV30 and TRBJ1-1, the CDR3 gives the full variable domain: SQTIHQWPATLVQPVGSPLSLECTVEGTSNPNLYWYRQAAGRGLQLLFYSVGIGQISSEVPQNLSASRPQDRQFILSSKKLLLSDSGFYLCAWSVSGREAFFGQGTRLTVV.

In DNA form, the CDR3 reads TGTGCCAGCAGTTACTCTCTGGGGAATGATCAGCCCCAGCATTTT. This codes for CASSYSLGNDQPQHF. V usage is TRBV6-5 and J usage is TRBJ1-5, with D unresolved. Germline V gene lookup returns CDR1 MNHEY and CDR2 SVGAGI. The CDR3 loop spans 15 amino acids. Trimming took off 0 bases at V and 5 bases at J, with 11 bases between the two ends.

The chain uses TRBV6-5 and TRBJ1-1; D is unclear. V gave up 8 bases and J gave up 8 bases, with 12 bases separating them. Germline V gene lookup returns CDR1 MNHEY and CDR2 SVGAGI. This CDR3 comprises 11 residues. This chain's CDR3 is CASCSLGEAFF. For the CDR3, the DNA is TGTGCCAGCTGCTCACTGGGAGAAGCTTTCTTT.

The rearrangement links TRBV7-2 to TRBJ2-7, with TRBD1 matching 8 bases. Per germline, CDR1 SGHTA and CDR2 FQGNSA. This CDR3 comprises 16 residues. V gave up 4 bases and J gave up 0 bases; unmatched junction bases: 8. CDR3 in DNA: TGTGCCAGCAGCTCCTCTCTCGGGACAGGCTCCTACGAGCAGTACTTC. It encodes CASSSSLGTGSYEQYF.

The V call is TRBV2, the J call TRBJ2-3; 7 bases line up with TRBD2. The V segment lost 9 bases and the J segment 4 bases; nucleotides outside the gene matches: 1. This CDR3 has 11 amino acids. Germline lookup yields CDR1 SNHLY and CDR2 FYNNEI. The CDR3 DNA reads TGTGCCAGGGGGGGGGCAGATACGCAGTATTTT. Its translation is CARGGADTQYF.

V is TRBV6-1 and J is TRBJ1-2; 8 nucleotides align to TRBD1. The V and J ends lost 3 bases and 4 bases, in that order; junction bases with no gene match: 4. Looked up from germline, CDR1 is MNHNS and CDR2 is SASEGT. CDR3 length equals 14 residues. The CDR3 DNA follows: TGTGCCAGCAGTGACGGACAGGGCGTCTATGGCTACACCTTC. Its protein product is CASSDGQGVYGYTF.

This clone was seen just once. J is TRBJ1-2 and V is TRBV30; TRBD1 agrees at 10 bases. V lost 4 bases and J lost 6; bases outside the gene matches: 8. The CDR3 is 14 residues long. Germline CDR1 reads GTSNPN; CDR2 reads SVGIG (reference sequence). The CDR3 DNA is TGTGCCTGGAATTTTTATGGGACAGGGGATGGCTACACCTTC. This translates into CAWNFYGTGDGYTF. Full variable domain (rest looked up from reference TRBV30 and TRBJ1-2): SQTIHQWPATLVQPVGSPLSLECTVEGTSNPNLYWYRQAAGRGLQLLFYSVGIGQISSEVPQNLSASRPQDRQFILSSKKLLLSDSGFYLCAWNFYGTGDGYTFGSGTRLTVV.

This sequence joins TRBV7-9 and TRBJ1-4; possibly TRBD1 for D (5 bases). V was pared by 5 bases and J by 10 bases, with 11 bases between. The CDR3 covers 12 residues. The germline gives CDR1 SEHNR, CDR2 FQNEAQ (reference sequence). DNA for the CDR3: TGTGCCAGCAGCATCAACACAGGAAAACTGTTTTTT. It yields the protein CASSINTGKLFF.

The V gene is TRBV6-1, the J gene TRBJ1-3; D is uncertain. From germline, CDR1 is MNHNS and CDR2 SASEGT. The CDR3 runs 11 residues. V was shortened by 7 bases and J by 4 bases, with 5 bases between the two germline ends. The CDR3 is CASTSGNTIYF. CDR3 nucleotides: TGTGCCAGCACTTCGGGAAACACCATATATTTT.

The chain recombines TRBV10-3 with TRBJ2-1; D is undetermined. V lost 6 bases, J lost 4 bases, and 4 bases lay in between. CDR1 is ENHRY, CDR2 SYGVKD, per germline. The CDR3 is made up of 11 amino acids. CDR3 nucleotides: TGTGCCATCAGCGATTACAATGAGCAGTTCTTC. Protein sequence: CAISDYNEQFF.

The gene calls are TRBV6-5 and TRBJ1-2, with D maybe TRBD1 (5 bases). The V end was cut by 6 bases, the J end by 2 bases, with 10 bases between. The CDR3 runs 13 residues. CDR1 MNHEY and CDR2 SVGAGI come from the germline V gene. The chain's CDR3 is CASRTTANYGYTF. The CDR3 DNA sequence: TGTGCCAGCAGGACGACAGCCAACTATGGCTACACCTTC.

The chain uses TRBV7-9 and TRBJ2-6; D ambiguous. Germline CDR1 reads SEHNR; CDR2 reads FQNEAQ (reference sequence). Trimming pared 2 bases from V and 2 bases from J, leaving 10 bases between. The CDR3 extends over 16 amino acids. CDR3 DNA: TGTGCCAGCAGCTTAAACCGGCTAGCTGGGGCCAACGTCCTGACTTTC. Translated: CASSLNRLAGANVLTF.

This clone came up a few times. The CDR3 nucleotides are TGTGCCAGCAGCACTAGCGGGGGGGCCTACGAGCAGTACTTC. It specifies CASSTSGGAYEQYF. The chain employs TRBV6-1 and TRBJ2-7; TRBD2 agrees at 13 bases. J gave up 2 bases and V 6 bases, and 1 base lay outside the gene matches. This CDR3 has 14 residues. The V gene's germline CDR1 is MNHNS and CDR2 SASEGT.

This chain uses TRBV18 with TRBJ2-7; TRBD1 or TRBD2 may be the D gene (5 bases each). V lost 3 bases and J lost 0, with 12 bases in between. Germline V gives CDR1 KGHSH, CDR2 LQKENI. The CDR3 length is 15 residues. The CDR3 here is CASSPRDGPSYEQYF. Here the CDR3 DNA reads TGTGCCAGCTCACCGAGGGACGGCCCCTCCTACGAGCAGTACTTC.